Listed below are T cell receptor beta chains from one sample, sequenced in a study of T cell changes during pregnancy in multiple sclerosis. Sequenced by immunoSEQ multiplex PCR; TCRdb stores in-frame clones only, minus some. This repertoire shows about 40,000 clones, roughly 92% found once; its top ten account for about 0.8%. The input for sequencing was CD4+ T cells from peripheral blood mononuclear cells, taken before pregnancy. These receptors were taken from a female donor with multiple sclerosis, enrolled in a pregnancy study. Each CDR3 is given with its conserved first and last residue. A D gene is named only where the DNA matches it firmly. Clone size appears in some rows only: once, few, many, or a class for an expanded clone.

size	length	D	V	J	CDR3	DNA
few	16	TRBD2	TRBV14	TRBJ2-1	CASSQELAGVFGEQFF	TGTGCCAGCAGCCAAGAACTAGCGGGAGTGTTTGGTGAGCAGTTCTTC
-	14	-	TRBV5-1	TRBJ1-1	CASSLTRRDTEAFF	TGCGCCAGCAGCCTGACGAGACGGGACACTGAAGCTTTCTTT
once	17	TRBD2	TRBV28	TRBJ2-5	CASSLPLGGREQETQYF	TGTGCCAGCAGTTTACCTCTCGGCGGGAGGGAGCAAGAGACCCAGTACTTC
once	15	TRBD2	TRBV7-9	TRBJ2-7	CASSPGLAGVYEQYF	TGTGCCAGCAGCCCGGGACTAGCGGGAGTCTACGAGCAGTACTTC
-	12	-	TRBV10-3	TRBJ1-4	CAISESKGELFF	TGTGCCATCAGTGAGTCTAAGGGAGAGCTGTTTTTT
-	18	TRBD2	TRBV5-1	TRBJ2-3	CASSLGLAGGSHTDTQYF	TGCGCCAGCAGCCTAGGACTAGCGGGAGGGTCCCACACAGATACGCAGTATTTT
-	12	-	TRBV6-6	TRBJ1-6	CASGQRMPPLHF	TGTGCCAGCGGACAGCGCATGCCACCCCTCCACTTT
-	17	-	TRBV7-2	TRBJ2-6	CASSLATGVSGANVLTF	TGTGCCAGCAGCTTAGCGACAGGCGTGTCTGGGGCCAACGTCCTGACTTTC
-	16	TRBD2	TRBV6-4	TRBJ2-7	CVAGAGEAALGYEQYF	TGTGTAGCGGGTGCGGGTGAAGCCGCGTTGGGCTACGAGCAGTACTTC
-	14	-	TRBV5-1	TRBJ2-5	CASSFGVAVETQYF	TGCGCCAGCAGCTTCGGTGTGGCGGTGGAGACCCAGTACTTC
-	17	TRBD1	TRBV15	TRBJ2-7	CATSRDRWTGLNYEQYF	TGTGCCACCAGCAGAGATCGGTGGACAGGCCTGAACTACGAGCAGTACTTC
once	15	-	TRBV7-7	TRBJ2-5	CASSLNVGGWETQYF	TGTGCTAGCAGCTTAAATGTGGGGGGTTGGGAGACCCAGTACTTC
-	16	TRBD1	TRBV11-2	TRBJ2-3	CASSFQGQVSTDTQYF	TGTGCCAGCAGCTTCCAAGGACAGGTTAGCACAGATACGCAGTATTTT
-	14	-	TRBV10-1	TRBJ2-5	CASSVGQPEETQYF	TGCGCCAGCAGTGTGGGCCAGCCTGAAGAGACCCAGTACTTC
-	13	-	TRBV29-1	TRBJ1-1	CSVTPTRNTEAFF	TGCAGCGTTACGCCGACAAGAAACACTGAAGCTTTCTTT
-	15	-	TRBV6-5	TRBJ2-2	CASSPPRQGTGELFF	TGTGCCAGCAGCCCCCCCCGGCAGGGGACCGGGGAGCTGTTTTTT
-	11	-	TRBV20-1	TRBJ2-7	CSARDGYEQYF	TGCAGTGCTAGAGACGGTTACGAGCAGTACTTC
once	15	TRBD2	TRBV28	TRBJ2-7	CASSSSSGRTYEQYF	TGTGCCAGCAGTTCTTCTAGCGGGAGGACCTACGAGCAGTACTTC
-	15	-	TRBV15	TRBJ2-7	CATSRDLDYTYEQYF	TGTGCCACCAGCAGAGATTTAGACTACACCTACGAGCAGTACTTC
once	15	-	TRBV5-1	TRBJ2-2	CASSLVGTDTGELFF	TGCGCCAGCAGCTTGGTAGGGACTGACACCGGGGAGCTGTTTTTT
-	15	TRBD1	TRBV7-9	TRBJ2-6	CASSPGGSGANVLTF	TGTGCCAGCAGTCCAGGGGGCTCTGGGGCCAACGTCCTGACTTTC
-	14	-	TRBV5-1	TRBJ1-1	CASRYDRQNTEAFF	TGCGCCAGCAGGTACGACAGACAGAACACTGAAGCTTTCTTT
-	17	-	TRBV6-1	TRBJ1-1	CASSEEYVGLGDTEAFF	TGTGCCAGCAGTGAAGAATATGTAGGGCTCGGGGACACTGAAGCTTTCTTT
-	18	-	TRBV6-4	TRBJ1-2	CASSDGSDYNLSNYGYTF	TGTGCCAGCAGTGATGGCTCAGACTACAATTTATCAAACTATGGCTACACCTTC
-	16	TRBD1	TRBV5-6	TRBJ2-5	CASSRGQGRLRETQYF	TGTGCCAGCAGCCGCGGACAGGGAAGGCTTAGGGAGACCCAGTACTTC
-	14	TRBD2	TRBV5-8	TRBJ2-7	CASRVTSGRYEQYF	TGTGCCAGCAGGGTGACTAGCGGGAGGTACGAGCAGTACTTC
-	15	-	TRBV28	TRBJ2-4	CASSPPTRGLNIQYF	TGTGCCAGCAGTCCACCAACAAGGGGGTTGAACATTCAGTACTTC
-	16	TRBD2	TRBV9	TRBJ2-2	CASSVSSGRKTGELFF	TGTGCCAGCAGCGTGAGCAGCGGGAGGAAGACCGGGGAGCTGTTTTTT
-	15	-	TRBV11-2	TRBJ2-7	CASSVGLISSYEQYF	TGTGCCAGCAGCGTTGGACTTATTAGCTCCTACGAGCAGTACTTC